This entry describes one TCR beta chain. Antigen: not known. This specimen comes from a study of PD-1 blockade in mismatch repair-deficient tumors. General study findings and limits: After pembrolizumab, tumor-resident clones rose rapidly, then generally contracted before radiologic responses.

Assay used: immunoSEQ multiplex PCR; TCRdb lists only in-frame clones, some missing. The repertoire holds some 48,000 clones, 81% seen once, with 7% to 8.5% in the top ten. The CDR3 sequence is 16 residues long. Germline V lookup: CDR1 SGHVS, CDR2 FNYEAQ. V gave up 4 bases and J gave up 7 bases; unmatched junction bases: 8. The sample in question was peripheral blood, obtained 20 weeks after starting pembrolizumab. The V gene is TRBV7-6, the J gene TRBJ2-1, with TRBD2 matching over 12 bases. This receptor was identified in an adult with mismatch repair-deficient cancer. CDR3 coding DNA: TGTGCCAGCAGCTCTAGACTAGCGGGAGAGGGAAATGAGCAGTTCTTC. This sequence encodes CASSSRLAGEGNEQFF. The full variable domain, with the rest looked up from reference TRBV7-6 and TRBJ2-1, is GAGVSQSPRYKVTKRGQDVALRCDPISGHVSLYWYRQALGQGPEFLTYFNYEAQQDKSGLPNDRFSAERPEGSISTLTIQRTEQRDSAMYRCASSSRLAGEGNEQFFGPGTRLTVL.